Below, 23 T cell receptor beta chains from the same sample are listed, as sequenced in a study of OX40 agonist ivuxolimab in advanced cancers. Sequencing used immunoSEQ multiplex PCR; TCRdb keeps in-frame clones, though not all of them. The data hold tens of thousands of clones, with approximately 79% observed a single time. The input for sequencing was CD4+ or CD8+ T cells sorted from blood, taken in a trial of the OX40 agonist ivuxolimab. The receptors come from an adult with an advanced solid tumor such as melanoma, head and neck, liver or kidney cancer.

This clone was seen a single time. The rearrangement links TRBV5-5 to TRBJ2-3; 8 bases match TRBD2. The V gene's germline CDR1 is SGHKS and CDR2 YYEKEE (reference sequence). V gave up 4 bases and J gave up 1 base; unmatched junction bases: 8. The CDR3 covers 16 residues. The CDR3 nucleotides are TGTGCCAGCAGCCTCTTCTGGCGGGAGGGCACAGATACGCAGTATTTT. Residues: CASSLFWREGTDTQYF.

This clone was seen just once. This sequence joins TRBV7-2 and TRBJ2-7; 7 nucleotides line up with TRBD2. CDR3 size: 13 residues. Germline loops: CDR1 SGHTA, CDR2 FQGNSA. The trim removed 7 bases at V and 6 bases at J, leaving 9 bases unmatched. As DNA, the CDR3 is TGTGCCAGCAAGAATACGCGGGGGAGCGAGCAGTACTTC. Protein product: CASKNTRGSEQYF.

The rearrangement uses TRBV7-8 and TRBJ1-1; possibly TRBD1 for D (6 bases). The V and J ends lost 1 base and 3 bases respectively, with 12 bases between them. CDR3 length equals 15 residues. Germline CDR1 and CDR2: SGHVS and FQNEAQ. CDR3 protein: CASSLEGQWDTEAFF. In DNA form, the CDR3 reads TGTGCCAGCAGCTTAGAGGGACAATGGGACACTGAAGCTTTCTTT.

The chain combines TRBV5-8 with TRBJ2-3, with D perhaps TRBD1 (6 bases). Between the trimmed V and J ends, which lost 5 bases and 2 bases, there was a span of 15 bases. Germline CDR1 and CDR2: SGHTS and YDEGEE. This CDR3 is 15 amino acids long. DNA of the CDR3: TGTGCCAGCAGGCCCGAGGGGGTGGTCACAGATACGCAGTATTTT. This gives the protein CASRPEGVVTDTQYF.

This chain connects TRBV6-5 to TRBJ2-3, with D perhaps TRBD1 (6 bases). Between the trimmed V and J ends, which lost 9 bases and 3 bases, there was a span of 19 bases. Germline assignment: CDR1 MNHEY and CDR2 SVGAGI. The CDR3 runs 15 residues. The CDR3 region is CASRGGPQGTDTQYF. For the CDR3, the DNA is TGTGCCAGTCGAGGGGGACCTCAGGGTACAGATACGCAGTATTTT.

V and J are TRBV11-2 and TRBJ2-7; D is perhaps TRBD1 (6 bases). Trimming took off 3 bases at V and 3 bases at J, with 12 bases between the two ends. The CDR3 runs to 14 residues. Germline values: CDR1 SGHAT, CDR2 FQNNGV. The CDR3: CASSLMGAYYEQYF. The CDR3, as DNA: TGTGCCAGCAGCTTGATGGGGGCCTACTACGAGCAGTACTTC. Drawing the rest from reference TRBV11-2 and TRBJ2-7, the complete variable domain is EAGVAQSPRYKIIEKRQSVAFWCNPISGHATLYWYQQILGQGPKLLIQFQNNGVVDDSQLPKDRFSAERLKGVDSTLKIQPAKLEDSAVYLCASSLMGAYYEQYFGPGTRLTVT.

The rearrangement joins TRBV19 to TRBJ2-7; D remains unclear. The CDR3 runs 11 residues. Germline CDR1 is LNHDA and CDR2 is SQIVND (reference sequence). CDR3 coding DNA: TGTGGGGTCGGAAGTGCTTCCGAGCAGTACTTC. Translation gives CGVGSASEQYF.

This clone was seen only a few times. V gene TRBV28 combines with J gene TRBJ2-1; no reliable D call. CDR1 and CDR2 (germline): MDHEN, SYDVKM. The CDR3 is made up of 11 amino acids. V was trimmed by 2 bases and J by 10 bases, leaving 6 bases between them. This CDR3 is CASSLATEQFF. For the CDR3, the DNA is TGTGCCAGCAGTTTAGCTACAGAGCAGTTCTTC.

The V and J genes are TRBV2 and TRBJ2-5; D possibly matches TRBD1 or TRBD2 (5 bases each). Trimming took 5 bases from V and 4 from J, leaving 11 bases between them. This CDR3 region has 13 residues. From germline, CDR1 is SNHLY and CDR2 FYNNEI. Written as DNA, the CDR3 is TGTGCCAGCAGTCGGGACCAACGAGAGACCCAGTACTTC. Translation gives CASSRDQRETQYF. Full variable domain (rest looked up from reference TRBV2 and TRBJ2-5): EPEVTQTPSHQVTQMGQEVILRCVPISNHLYFYWYRQILGQKVEFLVSFYNNEISEKSEIFDDQFSVERPDGSNFTLKIRSTKLEDSAMYFCASSRDQRETQYFGPGTRLLVL.

The chain employs TRBV5-4 and TRBJ2-2; the match to TRBD1 covers 9 bases. The ends lost 4 bases at V and 5 bases at J; junction bases unmatched: 12. Germline V lookup: CDR1 SGHNT, CDR2 YYREEE (reference sequence). CDR3 length equals 17 residues. The CDR3 bases are TGTGCCAGCAGCGGAGCACAGGGGGCGCGAGGAACCGGGGAGCTGTTTTTT. Translating it yields CASSGAQGARGTGELFF.

The J gene is TRBJ2-1, the V gene TRBV4-2; perhaps TRBD1 as D (7 bases). V lost 0 bases, J lost 12 bases, and 12 bases lay in between. The CDR3 runs to 13 residues. In germline, CDR1 is LGHNA, CDR2 YNFKEQ. The CDR3 DNA reads TGTGCCAGCAGCCAAGATCAGGGGGGACCGCAGTTCTTC. Translating it yields CASSQDQGGPQFF.

This clone was found a few times. The chain recombines TRBV11-2 with TRBJ1-1; D is undetermined. CDR3 length: 13 amino acids. V gave up 5 bases and J gave up 1 base, with 8 bases separating them. Germline loops: CDR1 SGHAT, CDR2 FQNNGV. The CDR3, as DNA: TGTGCCAGCAGCCTTCGACAGAACACTGAAGCTTTCTTT. Its translation: CASSLRQNTEAFF.

The chain uses TRBV28 and TRBJ1-1; the match to TRBD1 covers 7 bases. The CDR3 has 13 residues. Germline values: CDR1 MDHEN, CDR2 SYDVKM. J was trimmed by 5 bases and V by 7 bases; bases with no gene match: 7. The CDR3 spells CASTDTGETEAFF. The CDR3 DNA reads as TGTGCCAGCACCGACACAGGGGAAACTGAAGCTTTCTTT.

The CDR3 bases are TGTGCCAGCAGTTTTTCGGGTAATCAGCCCCAGCATTTT. It is translated as CASSFSGNQPQHF. The chain recombines TRBV27 with TRBJ1-5; D gene ambiguous. The germline gives CDR1 MNHEY, CDR2 SMNVEV (reference sequence). Trimming removed 3 bases at V and 4 bases at J, with 7 bases between. The CDR3 runs 13 residues.

The V and J genes are TRBV5-1 and TRBJ1-3, with 7 bases fitting TRBD1. The V gene end was trimmed by 3 bases and the J gene end by 1 base; junction bases not matched to a gene: 1. The CDR3 is made up of 14 amino acids. Germline CDR1 is SGHRS and CDR2 is YFSETQ. CDR3 DNA sequence: TGCGCCAGCAGCTCGACAGGGTCTGGAAACACCATATATTTT. Translation gives CASSSTGSGNTIYF.

In this sample, this clone turned up a few times. The chain carries TRBV2 and TRBJ2-5; D ambiguous. Between the trimmed V and J ends, which lost 6 bases and 5 bases, there was a span of 10 bases. The V gene's germline CDR1 is SNHLY and CDR2 FYNNEI. The CDR3 has 12 amino acids. The CDR3 sequence: CASRETEETQYF. The CDR3 DNA follows: TGTGCCAGCAGGGAAACAGAGGAGACCCAGTACTTC.

This chain uses TRBV6-1 with TRBJ2-5; 12 bases match TRBD2. The CDR3 runs 16 residues. Germline V gives CDR1 MNHNS, CDR2 SASEGT. The ends lost 2 bases at V and 4 bases at J; junction bases unmatched: 5. The CDR3 DNA sequence: TGTGCCAGCAGTGAACTAGCGGGAGGGCCGGCAGAGACCCAGTACTTC. Protein sequence: CASSELAGGPAETQYF.

The V gene is TRBV4-3, the J gene TRBJ1-2; 7 positions agree with TRBD1. The CDR3 extends over 15 amino acids. The germline V gene encodes CDR1 LGHNA and CDR2 YSLEER. J gave up 4 bases and V 0 bases, and 5 bases lay outside the gene matches. The CDR3 reads CASSQDPGGSYGYTF. CDR3 sequence (DNA): TGCGCCAGCAGCCAAGATCCAGGGGGTAGCTATGGCTACACCTTC.

Remarks on this clone: Other DNA sequences in this specimen translate into the identical CDR3. The chain is built from TRBV6-5 and TRBJ2-1; D is undetermined. The CDR3 runs 16 residues. Germline assignment: CDR1 MNHEY and CDR2 SVGAGI. V lost 0 bases and J 0 bases, leaving 9 bases between the germline ends. CDR3 loop: CASSYSSGSSYNEQFF. The CDR3 bases are TGTGCCAGCAGTTACTCGAGTGGCAGCTCCTACAATGAGCAGTTCTTC.

V usage is TRBV19 and J usage is TRBJ2-7; the D is unclear. V was trimmed by 6 bases and J by 0 bases, leaving 9 bases between them. Germline assignment: CDR1 LNHDA and CDR2 SQIVND (reference sequence). The CDR3 covers 13 residues. CDR3 sequence (DNA): TGTGCCAGTAGATCTCCTAGCTCCTACGAGCAGTACTTC. Its translation is CASRSPSSYEQYF.

The gene calls are TRBV14 and TRBJ1-1, with no clear D. V shed 0 bases and J shed 6 bases, with 11 bases lying between them. The CDR3 loop spans 14 amino acids. Per germline, CDR1 SGHDN and CDR2 FVKESK. The CDR3 coding sequence is TGTGCCAGCAGCCAAGAAACCCAGGCATCTGAAGCTTTCTTT. This translates into CASSQETQASEAFF.

J is TRBJ2-3 and V is TRBV7-9, with D possibly TRBD1 on 5 matching bases. V was shortened by 0 bases and J by 2 bases, with 12 bases between the two germline ends. Germline V CDR1 and CDR2: SEHNR, FQNEAQ (reference sequence). The CDR3 has 16 amino acids. The CDR3 DNA is TGTGCCAGCAGCTTAGCGAAGACAGTGTACACAGATACGCAGTATTTT. Its translation: CASSLAKTVYTDTQYF. Complete variable domain (other parts from reference TRBV7-9 and TRBJ2-3): DTGVSQNPRHKITKRGQNVTFRCDPISEHNRLYWYRQTLGQGPEFLTYFQNEAQLEKSRLLSDRFSAERPKGSFSTLEIQRTEQGDSAMYLCASSLAKTVYTDTQYFGPGTRLTVL.

The rearrangement joins TRBV5-4 to TRBJ1-2; a weak D match, TRBD1 (5 bases). V was clipped by 5 bases and J by 8 bases, with 10 bases between them. The CDR3 has 11 amino acids. Germline CDR1 SGHNT, CDR2 YYREEE (reference sequence). The CDR3 coding sequence is TGTGCCAGCAGATCTGGGGGGGGCTACACCTTC. This encodes CASRSGGGYTF.